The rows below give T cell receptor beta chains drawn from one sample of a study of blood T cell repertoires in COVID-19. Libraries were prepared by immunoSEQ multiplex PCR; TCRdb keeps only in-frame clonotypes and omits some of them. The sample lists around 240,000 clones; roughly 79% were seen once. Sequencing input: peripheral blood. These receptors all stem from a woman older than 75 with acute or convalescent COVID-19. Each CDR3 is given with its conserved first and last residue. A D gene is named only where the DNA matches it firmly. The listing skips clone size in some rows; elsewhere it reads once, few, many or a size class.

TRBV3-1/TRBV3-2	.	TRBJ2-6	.	CASSQTTGANVLTF	TGTGCCAGCAGCCAAACTACTGGGGCCAACGTCCTGACTTTC
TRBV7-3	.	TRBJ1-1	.	CASSLSGQNTEAFF	TGTGCCAGCAGCTTAAGTGGACAGAACACTGAAGCTTTCTTT
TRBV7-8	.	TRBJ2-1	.	CASSTLYNEQFF	TGTGCCAGCAGCACACTATACAATGAGCAGTTCTTC
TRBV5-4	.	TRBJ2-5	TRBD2	CASSLALAGGETQYF	TGTGCCAGCAGCTTGGCACTAGCGGGGGGGGAGACCCAGTACTTC
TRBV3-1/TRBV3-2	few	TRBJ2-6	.	CASSPPSSGANVLTF	TGTGCCAGCAGCCCCCCTAGCTCTGGGGCCAACGTCCTGACTTTC
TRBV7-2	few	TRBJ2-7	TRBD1	CASSLATGQWENEQYF	TGTGCCAGCAGCTTAGCAACGGGACAGTGGGAAAACGAGCAGTACTTC
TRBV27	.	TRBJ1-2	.	CASSISGGELGYGYTF	TGTGCCAGCAGTATTAGCGGGGGGGAACTGGGCTATGGCTACACCTTC
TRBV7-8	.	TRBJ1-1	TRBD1	CASSLIPQGASEAFF	TGTGCCAGCAGCTTGATACCCCAGGGGGCATCTGAAGCTTTCTTT
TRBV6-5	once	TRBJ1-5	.	CASSYSRGNQPQHF	TGTGCCAGCAGTTACTCACGCGGGAATCAGCCCCAGCATTTT
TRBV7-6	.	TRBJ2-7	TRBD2	CASSGTSGSSYEQYF	TGTGCCAGCAGCGGCACTAGCGGAAGCTCCTACGAGCAGTACTTC
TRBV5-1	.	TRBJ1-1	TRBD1	CASSTGQSGGNTEAFF	TGCGCCAGCAGCACGGGACAGTCGGGCGGGAACACTGAAGCTTTCTTT
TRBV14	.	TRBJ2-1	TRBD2	CASSITTGHRGSGGFNEQFF	TGTGCCAGCAGCATTACCACGGGACACCGGGGGAGCGGGGGTTTTAATGAGCAGTTCTTC
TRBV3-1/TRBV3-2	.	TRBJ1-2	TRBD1	CASNDRGSWYGYTF	TGTGCCAGCAACGACAGGGGATCCTGGTATGGCTACACCTTC
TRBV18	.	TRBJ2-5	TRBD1	CASSPLQGAVRETQYF	TGTGCCAGCTCACCATTACAGGGGGCGGTTCGGGAGACCCAGTACTTC
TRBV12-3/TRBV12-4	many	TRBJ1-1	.	CASSFQGGTEAFF	TGTGCCAGCAGTTTTCAGGGCGGCACTGAAGCTTTCTTT
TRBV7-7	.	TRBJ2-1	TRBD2	CASSPERGGLNEQFF	TGTGCCAGCAGCCCAGAGCGGGGGGGCCTGAATGAGCAGTTCTTC
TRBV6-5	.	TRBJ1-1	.	CASRSGRRSTEAFF	TGTGCCAGCAGGTCTGGCAGGAGGAGCACTGAAGCTTTCTTT
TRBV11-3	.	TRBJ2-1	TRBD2	CASSLGKGLAGGPGGNEQFF	TGTGCCAGCAGCTTAGGCAAGGGACTAGCGGGAGGGCCGGGGGGCAATGAGCAGTTCTTC
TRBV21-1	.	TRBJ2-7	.	CASSGGGDRGRPYEQYF	TGTGCCAGCAGTGGAGGGGGAGACAGGGGAAGACCCTACGAGCAGTACTTC
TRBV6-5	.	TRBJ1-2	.	CASSYGLGYYGYTF	TGTGCCAGCAGTTACGGTCTGGGCTACTATGGCTACACCTTC
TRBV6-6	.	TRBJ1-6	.	CASSYNPQGPYSPLHF	TGTGCCAGCAGTTACAATCCCCAGGGCCCCTATTCACCCCTCCACTTT
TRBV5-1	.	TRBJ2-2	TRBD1	CASSLAQGAGELFF	TGCGCCAGCAGCTTGGCCCAGGGGGCCGGGGAGCTGTTTTTT
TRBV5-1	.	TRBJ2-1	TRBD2	CASSLGGSGGYNEQFF	TGCGCCAGCAGCTTGGGAGGTAGCGGGGGATACAATGAGCAGTTCTTC
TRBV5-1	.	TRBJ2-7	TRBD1	CASSSGQVIHEQYF	TGCGCCAGCAGCTCGGGACAGGTTATTCACGAGCAGTACTTC
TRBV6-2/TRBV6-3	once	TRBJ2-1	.	CASSYRQGRDEQFF	TGTGCCAGCAGTTACCGACAGGGGAGGGATGAGCAGTTCTTC
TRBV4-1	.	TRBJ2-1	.	CASSQGQGPTYNEQFF	TGCGCCAGCAGCCAAGGGCAGGGGCCGACCTACAATGAGCAGTTCTTC
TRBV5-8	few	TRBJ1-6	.	CASSFVGAKRNSPLHF	TGTGCCAGCAGCTTTGTAGGGGCCAAGAGAAATTCACCCCTCCACTTT
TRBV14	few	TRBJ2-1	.	CASSPRTGNYNEQFF	TGTGCCAGCAGCCCCCGGACGGGAAACTACAATGAGCAGTTCTTC
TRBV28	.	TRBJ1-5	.	CASSFPTHIPSNQPQHF	TGTGCCAGCAGTTTCCCAACACATATCCCTAGCAATCAGCCCCAGCATTTT
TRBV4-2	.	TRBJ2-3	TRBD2	CASSQDGGADTQYF	TGTGCCAGCAGCCAAGACGGGGGGGCGGATACGCAGTATTTT
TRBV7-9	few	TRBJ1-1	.	CASTREANTEAFF	TGTGCCAGCACCAGGGAGGCCAACACTGAAGCTTTCTTT
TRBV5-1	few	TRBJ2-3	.	CASSLGGALDTQYF	TGCGCCAGCAGCTTGGGTGGGGCGTTGGATACGCAGTATTTT
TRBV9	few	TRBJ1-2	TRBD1	CASSVDRNYTF	TGTGCCAGCAGCGTGGACAGGAACTACACCTTC
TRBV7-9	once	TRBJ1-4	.	CASSRERQNEKLFF	TGTGCCAGCAGCCGCGAAAGACAGAATGAAAAACTGTTTTTT
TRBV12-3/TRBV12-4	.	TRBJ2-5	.	CASSLKETQYF	TGTGCCAGCAGCCTTAAAGAGACCCAGTACTTC
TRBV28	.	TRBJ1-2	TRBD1	CASRSTGGFYGYTF	TGTGCCAGCAGATCGACAGGGGGCTTCTATGGCTACACCTTC
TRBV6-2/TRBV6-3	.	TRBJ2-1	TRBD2	CASSYASGSYNEQFF	TGTGCCAGCAGTTACGCTAGCGGGAGCTACAATGAGCAGTTCTTC
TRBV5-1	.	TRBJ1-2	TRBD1	CASSKGQGNYGYTF	TGCGCCAGCAGCAAAGGACAGGGGAACTATGGCTACACCTTC
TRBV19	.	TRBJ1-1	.	CASSPLTGGTEAFF	TGTGCCAGTAGTCCCTTAACGGGGGGGACTGAAGCTTTCTTT
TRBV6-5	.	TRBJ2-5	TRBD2	CASSAGDRQETQYF	TGTGCCAGCAGCGCGGGAGACCGTCAAGAGACCCAGTACTTC
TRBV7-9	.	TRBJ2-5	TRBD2	CASSNPGLAGGSQETQYF	TGTGCCAGCAGCAACCCGGGACTAGCGGGGGGGAGCCAAGAGACCCAGTACTTC
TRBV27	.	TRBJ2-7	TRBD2	CASSPPGVAGGEQYF	TGTGCCAGCAGTCCCCCCGGGGTCGCCGGGGGGGAGCAGTACTTC
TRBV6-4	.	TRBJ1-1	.	CASTPRTVITEAFF	TGTGCCAGCACTCCCCGGACAGTGATCACTGAAGCTTTCTTT